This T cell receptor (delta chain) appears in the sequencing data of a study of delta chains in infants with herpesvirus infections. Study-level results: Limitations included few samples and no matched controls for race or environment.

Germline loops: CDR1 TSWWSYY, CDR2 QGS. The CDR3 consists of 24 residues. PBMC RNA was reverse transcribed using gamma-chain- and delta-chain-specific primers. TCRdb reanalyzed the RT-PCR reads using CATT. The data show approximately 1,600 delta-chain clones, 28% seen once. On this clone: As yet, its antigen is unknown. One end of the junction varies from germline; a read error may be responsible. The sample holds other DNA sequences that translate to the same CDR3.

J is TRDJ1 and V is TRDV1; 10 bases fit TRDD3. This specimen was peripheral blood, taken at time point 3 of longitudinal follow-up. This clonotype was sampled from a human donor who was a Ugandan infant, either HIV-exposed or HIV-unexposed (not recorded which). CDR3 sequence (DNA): TGTGCTCTCGGGGACGGCCTTCCTCCCCGGAGGGGTTGTTGGGGGATACCTGGGACCGATAAACTCATCTTT. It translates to CALGDGLPPRRGCWGIPGTDKLIF.